This is a list of T cell receptor beta chains from one sample in a study of T cell responses to AZD1222 COVID-19 vaccine. Measured with immunoSEQ multiplex PCR; TCRdb has only the in-frame clones, and not every one. The sample includes approximately 42,000 clones, approximately 89% of them seen just once. Sequencing used peripheral blood, obtained 28 days after the second AZD1222 dose. The receptor source for this set is an adult who received the AZD1222 COVID-19 vaccine. Both conserved end residues are part of each CDR3. D genes are given only for firm matches. Clone size is not always given. Where it is, it says once, few, many or a class for expanded clones.

V	J	D	size	DNA	CDR3
TRBV27	TRBJ1-1	NA	NA	TGTGCCAGCAGTTTAAATGGACCATTTGAAGCTTTCTTT	CASSLNGPFEAFF
TRBV29-1	TRBJ1-5	NA	NA	TGCAGCGTTAAAGAGGGGGACGGCAATCAGCCCCAGCATTTT	CSVKEGDGNQPQHF
TRBV2	TRBJ1-5	NA	once	TGTGCCAGCAGTGAAGCGCTTTTTCAGCCCCAGCATTTT	CASSEALFQPQHF
TRBV7-6	TRBJ2-3	TRBD2	NA	TGTGCCAGCAGCCTGATACTAGCGGGAGCCCAAGATACGCAGTATTTT	CASSLILAGAQDTQYF
TRBV6-5	TRBJ1-3	NA	NA	TGTGCCAGCAGTTACTCCGGACAGAGGTCTGGAAACACCATATATTTT	CASSYSGQRSGNTIYF
TRBV6-5	TRBJ1-3	TRBD1	NA	TGTGCCAGCAGTTTGGGACAGGGAGCAGGAAACACCATATATTTT	CASSLGQGAGNTIYF
TRBV28	TRBJ2-7	TRBD1	NA	TGTGCCAGCAGTTCCGGACAGGGGGTCTACGAGCAGTACTTC	CASSSGQGVYEQYF
TRBV6-5	TRBJ2-3	TRBD1	NA	TGTGCCAGCAGTTACTCCGGGACAGGCACAGATACGCAGTATTTT	CASSYSGTGTDTQYF
TRBV19	TRBJ1-5	NA	medium-sized	TGTGCCAGTTCTTTACAGGATGTCAATCAGCCCCAGCATTTT	CASSLQDVNQPQHF
TRBV18	TRBJ1-2	NA	NA	TGTGCCAGCTCTCCCGGGAACTATGGCTACACCTTC	CASSPGNYGYTF
TRBV7-2	TRBJ2-2	TRBD1	once	TGTGCCAGCAGCTCGGGACAGGGAAACACCGGGGAGCTGTTTTTT	CASSSGQGNTGELFF
TRBV28	TRBJ1-2	NA	few	TGTGCCAGCAGTTTAAAGGGCTATGGCTACACCTTC	CASSLKGYGYTF
TRBV5-1	TRBJ1-5	NA	NA	TGCGCCAGCAGCGAATCGACAGGTCTCAATCAGCCCCAGCATTTT	CASSESTGLNQPQHF
TRBV21-1	TRBJ1-1	NA	NA	TGTGCCAGCAGCAAAGTAACCCAGGGGGCCCTTGAAGCTTTCTTT	CASSKVTQGALEAFF
TRBV12-5	TRBJ2-4	TRBD1	NA	TGTGCTAGTGGTTTGTTGACTGGGGGGACAGGGCTTCAGTACTTC	CASGLLTGGTGLQYF
TRBV5-1	TRBJ1-2	TRBD1	NA	TGCGCCAGCAGCTACGAACAGGGGGCATCGAGCTACACCTTC	CASSYEQGASSYTF
TRBV14	TRBJ2-7	NA	NA	TGTGCCAGCAGCCAAGACGCGTACGAGCAGTACTTC	CASSQDAYEQYF
TRBV19	TRBJ2-7	TRBD2	NA	TGTGCCAGTAGCCTGACTAGCGGGAGTTTCAGCGAGCAGTACTTC	CASSLTSGSFSEQYF